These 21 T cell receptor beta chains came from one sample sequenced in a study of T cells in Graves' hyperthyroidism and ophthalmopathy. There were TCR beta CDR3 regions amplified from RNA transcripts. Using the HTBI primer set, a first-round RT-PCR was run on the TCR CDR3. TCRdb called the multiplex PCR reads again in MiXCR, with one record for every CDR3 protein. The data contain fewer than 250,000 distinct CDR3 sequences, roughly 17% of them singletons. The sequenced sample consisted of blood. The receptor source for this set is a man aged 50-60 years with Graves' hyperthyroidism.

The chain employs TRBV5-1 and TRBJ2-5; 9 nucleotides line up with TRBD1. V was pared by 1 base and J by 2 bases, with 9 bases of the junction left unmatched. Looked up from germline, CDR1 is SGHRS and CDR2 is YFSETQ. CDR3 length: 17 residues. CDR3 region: CASSLSGAGQGQETQYF. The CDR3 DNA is TGCGCCAGCAGCTTGTCAGGTGCGGGACAGGGTCAAGAGACCCAGTACTTC.

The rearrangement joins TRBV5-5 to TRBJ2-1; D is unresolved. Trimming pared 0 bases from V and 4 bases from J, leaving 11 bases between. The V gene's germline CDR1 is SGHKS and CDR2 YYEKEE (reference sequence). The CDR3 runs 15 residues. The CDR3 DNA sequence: TGTGCCAGCAGCTTGGACCAGATCTTTTACAATGAGCAGTTCTTC. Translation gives CASSLDQIFYNEQFF.

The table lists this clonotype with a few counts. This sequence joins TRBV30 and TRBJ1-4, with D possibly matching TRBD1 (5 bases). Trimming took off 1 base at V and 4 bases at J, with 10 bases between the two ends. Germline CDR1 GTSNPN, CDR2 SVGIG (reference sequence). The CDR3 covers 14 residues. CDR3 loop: CAWSEGTINEKLFF. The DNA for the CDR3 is TGTGCCTGGAGTGAGGGGACCATTAATGAAAAACTGTTTTTT.

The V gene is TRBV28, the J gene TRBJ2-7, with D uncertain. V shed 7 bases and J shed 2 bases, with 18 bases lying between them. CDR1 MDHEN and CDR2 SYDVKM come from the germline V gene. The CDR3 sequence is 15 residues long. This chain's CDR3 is CASTPPGRLPYEQYF. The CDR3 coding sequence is TGTGCCAGCACCCCTCCTGGCCGGCTACCCTACGAGCAGTACTTC.

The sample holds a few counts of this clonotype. The CDR3 DNA sequence: TGTGCCAGCAAAAAAGGGCGGGAGGGCCCGAATGAGCAGTTCTTC. Protein sequence: CASKKGREGPNEQFF. This rearrangement joins TRBV6-2 or TRBV6-3 to TRBJ2-1; 9 nucleotides match TRBD2. The V and J ends lost 7 bases and 7 bases, in that order; junction bases with no gene match: 11. CDR3 size: 15 residues. CDR1 MNHEY and CDR2 SVGEGT come from the germline V gene.

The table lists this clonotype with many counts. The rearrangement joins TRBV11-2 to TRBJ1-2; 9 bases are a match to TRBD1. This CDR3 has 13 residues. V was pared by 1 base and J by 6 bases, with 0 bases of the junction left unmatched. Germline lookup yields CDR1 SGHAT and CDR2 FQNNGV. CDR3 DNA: TGTGCCAGCAGCTTAGGGACAGGGGATGGCTACACCTTC. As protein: CASSLGTGDGYTF.

The CDR3 DNA follows: TGCAGCGTTGAATCCCTGGGGGGCTACGAGCAGTACTTC. Its translation: CSVESLGGYEQYF. The chain combines TRBV29-1 with TRBJ2-7; TRBD2 is a possible D gene (6 bases). CDR3 size: 13 residues. Trimming pared 2 bases from V and 3 bases from J, leaving 11 bases between. Germline CDR1 SQVTM, CDR2 ANQGSEA.

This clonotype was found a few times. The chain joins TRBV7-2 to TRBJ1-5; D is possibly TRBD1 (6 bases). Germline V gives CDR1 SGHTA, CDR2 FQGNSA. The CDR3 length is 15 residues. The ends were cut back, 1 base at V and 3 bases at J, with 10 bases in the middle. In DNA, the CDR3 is TGTGCCAGCAGCTTAGGGGGGCGCGACAATCAGCCCCAGCATTTT. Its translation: CASSLGGRDNQPQHF.

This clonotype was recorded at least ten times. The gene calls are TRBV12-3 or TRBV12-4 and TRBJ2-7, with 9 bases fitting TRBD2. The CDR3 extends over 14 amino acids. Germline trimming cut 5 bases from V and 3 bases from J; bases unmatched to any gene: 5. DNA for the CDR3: TGTGCCAGCAGTAATAGCGGGAGTAACTACGAGCAGTACTTC. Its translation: CASSNSGSNYEQYF.

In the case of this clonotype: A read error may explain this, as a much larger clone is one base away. For the CDR3, the DNA is TGTGCCAGCAGTTCAGGGAGGCTTGGGTATGGCTACATCTTC. Translation: CASSSGRLGYGYIF. The chain carries TRBV12-3 or TRBV12-4 and TRBJ1-2, with a tentative D call TRBD1 (5 bases). This CDR3 has 14 amino acids.

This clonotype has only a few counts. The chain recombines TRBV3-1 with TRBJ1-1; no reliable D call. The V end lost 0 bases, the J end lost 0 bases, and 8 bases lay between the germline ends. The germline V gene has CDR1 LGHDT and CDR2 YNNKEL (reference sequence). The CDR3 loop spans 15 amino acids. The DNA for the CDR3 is TGTGCCAGCAGCCAAGACGGCCCATTGAACACTGAAGCTTTCTTT. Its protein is CASSQDGPLNTEAFF.

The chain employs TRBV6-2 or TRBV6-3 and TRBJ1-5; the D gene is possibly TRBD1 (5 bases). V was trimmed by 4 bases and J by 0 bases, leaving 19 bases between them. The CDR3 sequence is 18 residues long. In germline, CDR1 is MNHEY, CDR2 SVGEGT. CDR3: CASSFYPRQPNSNQPQHF. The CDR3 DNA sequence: TGTGCCAGCAGTTTCTATCCCCGACAGCCCAATAGCAATCAGCCCCAGCATTTT.

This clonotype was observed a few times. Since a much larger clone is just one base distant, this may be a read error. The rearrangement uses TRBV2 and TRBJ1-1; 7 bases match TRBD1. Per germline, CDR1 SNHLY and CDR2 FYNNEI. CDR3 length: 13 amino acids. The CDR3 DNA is TGTGCCAGCAGTGTACAGGGGAACACTGGAGCTTTCTTT. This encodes CASSVQGNTGAFF.

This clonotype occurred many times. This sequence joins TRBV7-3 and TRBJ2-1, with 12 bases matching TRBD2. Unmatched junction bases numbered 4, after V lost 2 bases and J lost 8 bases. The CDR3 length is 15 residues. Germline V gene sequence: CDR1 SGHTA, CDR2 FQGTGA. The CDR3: CASSLLAGGPDEQFF. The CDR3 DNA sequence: TGTGCCAGCAGCTTACTAGCGGGAGGGCCAGATGAGCAGTTCTTC.

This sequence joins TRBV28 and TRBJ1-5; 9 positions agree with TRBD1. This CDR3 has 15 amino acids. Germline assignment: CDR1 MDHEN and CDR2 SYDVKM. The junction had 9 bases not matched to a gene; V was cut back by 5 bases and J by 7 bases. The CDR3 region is CASSAWGDRVQPQHF. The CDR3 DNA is TGTGCCAGCAGTGCGTGGGGGGACAGGGTCCAGCCCCAGCATTTT.

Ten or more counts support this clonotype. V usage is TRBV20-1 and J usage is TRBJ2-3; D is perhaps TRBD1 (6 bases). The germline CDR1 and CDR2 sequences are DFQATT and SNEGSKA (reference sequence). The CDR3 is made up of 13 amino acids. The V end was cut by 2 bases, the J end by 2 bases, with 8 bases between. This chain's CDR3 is CSARQGTTDTQYF. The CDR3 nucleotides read TGCAGTGCTAGACAGGGGACCACAGATACGCAGTATTTT.

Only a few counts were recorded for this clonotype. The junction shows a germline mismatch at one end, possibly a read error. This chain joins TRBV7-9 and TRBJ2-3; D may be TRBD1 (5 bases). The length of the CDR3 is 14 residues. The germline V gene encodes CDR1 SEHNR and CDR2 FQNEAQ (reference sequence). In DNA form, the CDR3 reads TGTGCCAACAGCTCGACGAAGGGGCCAGATACGCAGTATTTT. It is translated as CANSSTKGPDTQYF.

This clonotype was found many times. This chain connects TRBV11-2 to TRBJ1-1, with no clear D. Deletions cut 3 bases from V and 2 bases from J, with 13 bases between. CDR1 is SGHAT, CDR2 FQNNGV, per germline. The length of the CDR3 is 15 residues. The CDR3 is CASSLLGEGNTEAFF. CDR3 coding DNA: TGTGCCAGCAGCTTGCTCGGGGAAGGAAACACTGAAGCTTTCTTT.

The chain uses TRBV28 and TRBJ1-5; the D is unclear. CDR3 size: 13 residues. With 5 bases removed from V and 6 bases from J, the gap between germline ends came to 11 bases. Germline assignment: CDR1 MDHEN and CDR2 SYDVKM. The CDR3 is CASSTGTLQPQHF. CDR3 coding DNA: TGTGCCAGCAGTACCGGAACCCTTCAGCCCCAGCATTTT.

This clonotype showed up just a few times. Here the CDR3 DNA reads TGTGCCAGCAACGGGCCGGGCAGGGGGATTGTTGAGCAGTTCTTC. It specifies CASNGPGRGIVEQFF. V gene TRBV27 combines with J gene TRBJ2-1, with TRBD1 matching 7 bases. In germline, CDR1 is MNHEY, CDR2 SMNVEV (reference sequence). The CDR3 sequence is 15 residues long. With 7 bases clipped from V and 9 bases from J, the junction kept 15 bases outside the gene matches.

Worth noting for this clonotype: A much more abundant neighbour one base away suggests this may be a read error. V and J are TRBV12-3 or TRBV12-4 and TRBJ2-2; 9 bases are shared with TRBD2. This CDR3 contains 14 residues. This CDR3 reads CASSLVTSGGELSF. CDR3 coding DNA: TGTGCCAGCAGTTTAGTGACTAGCGGCGGGGAGCTGTCTTTT.